This is a list of T cell receptor beta chains from one sample in a study of T cell responses to AZD1222 COVID-19 vaccine. Clones were sequenced by immunoSEQ multiplex PCR, and TCRdb holds only the in-frame ones, with some missing. The sample includes around 140,000 clones, about 82% of them seen just once. The material was peripheral blood, obtained 28 days after the second dose of the MenACWY control vaccine. These receptors all stem from an adult who received the MenACWY meningococcal vaccine as a control. CDR3s include the opening cysteine and the closing phenylalanine or tryptophan. Fields, in order: V gene, J gene, D gene, clone size, CDR3 protein, CDR3 DNA. The D gene is left open where the match is weak. A row's size may be missing; if present it is once, few, many or a size class.

V: TRBV6-5
J: TRBJ2-7
D: -
size: -
CDR3: CASSLTATSTYEQYF
DNA: TGTGCCAGCAGTCTAACAGCCACGTCTACCTACGAGCAGTACTTC

V: TRBV5-4
J: TRBJ2-5
D: TRBD2
size: -
CDR3: CASSLVSGAAQETQYF
DNA: TGTGCCAGCAGCTTGGTAAGCGGGGCAGCCCAAGAGACCCAGTACTTC

V: TRBV2
J: TRBJ2-4
D: -
size: few
CDR3: CASAGNIQYF
DNA: TGTGCCAGCGCTGGGAACATTCAGTACTTC

V: TRBV10-3
J: TRBJ1-1
D: -
size: -
CDR3: CAISDPGLPPEAFF
DNA: TGTGCCATCAGTGATCCGGGGCTCCCCCCCGAAGCTTTCTTT

V: TRBV12-3/TRBV12-4
J: TRBJ1-1
D: -
size: -
CDR3: CASSIRVSVAFF
DNA: TGTGCCAGCAGTATCAGGGTTTCGGTGGCTTTCTTT

V: TRBV4-1
J: TRBJ2-5
D: -
size: -
CDR3: CASSQPTGRETQYF
DNA: TGCGCCAGCAGCCAGCCTACAGGGAGAGAGACCCAGTACTTC

V: TRBV19
J: TRBJ1-5
D: -
size: -
CDR3: CASSIKGDQPQHF
DNA: TGTGCCAGTAGTATAAAAGGGGATCAGCCCCAGCATTTT

V: TRBV29-1
J: TRBJ1-1
D: -
size: -
CDR3: CSVEGAGANTEAFF
DNA: TGCAGCGTTGAAGGAGCAGGCGCGAACACTGAAGCTTTCTTT

V: TRBV7-2
J: TRBJ2-1
D: TRBD1
size: -
CDR3: CASSEGTGYNEQFF
DNA: TGTGCCAGCAGTGAGGGGACAGGGTACAATGAGCAGTTCTTC

V: TRBV10-3
J: TRBJ1-1
D: -
size: -
CDR3: CAISDGNTEAFF
DNA: TGTGCCATCAGTGACGGGAACACTGAAGCTTTCTTT

V: TRBV2
J: TRBJ2-3
D: -
size: -
CDR3: CASSLGSTDTQYF
DNA: TGTGCCAGCAGTTTAGGGTCCACAGATACGCAGTATTTT

V: TRBV24-1
J: TRBJ1-6
D: -
size: -
CDR3: CATSSGALGSPLHF
DNA: TGTGCCACCAGTTCGGGGGCCCTGGGCTCACCCCTCCACTTT

V: TRBV4-3
J: TRBJ2-1
D: -
size: once
CDR3: CASSQDGNRYNEQFF
DNA: TGCGCCAGCAGCCAAGATGGGAACAGGTACAATGAGCAGTTCTTC

V: TRBV30
J: TRBJ2-1
D: -
size: -
CDR3: CASSKWGTNEQFF
DNA: TGTGCCTCATCCAAGTGGGGGACCAATGAGCAGTTCTTC

V: TRBV4-3
J: TRBJ2-1
D: -
size: -
CDR3: CASSQSLGSEQFF
DNA: TGCGCCAGCAGCCAATCCCTAGGGAGTGAGCAGTTCTTC

V: TRBV11-1
J: TRBJ2-1
D: -
size: few
CDR3: CASSLRTGDNEQFF
DNA: TGTGCCAGCAGCCTTCGGACGGGAGACAATGAGCAGTTCTTC

V: TRBV12-3/TRBV12-4
J: TRBJ2-2
D: -
size: many
CDR3: CASSPGTGELFF
DNA: TGTGCCAGCAGTCCCGGGACCGGGGAGCTGTTTTTT

V: TRBV19
J: TRBJ1-6
D: -
size: -
CDR3: CASSSSQGKASSYNSPLHF
DNA: TGTGCCAGTAGTTCTTCTCAGGGAAAGGCGAGCTCCTATAATTCACCCCTCCACTTT

V: TRBV7-9
J: TRBJ1-2
D: -
size: -
CDR3: CASSLLRAEVSYTF
DNA: TGTGCCAGCAGCTTACTCAGGGCGGAGGTTAGCTACACCTTC

V: TRBV27
J: TRBJ1-6
D: -
size: -
CDR3: CASRALGLDNSPLHF
DNA: TGTGCCAGCAGGGCCCTGGGCCTGGATAATTCACCCCTCCACTTT

V: TRBV3-1/TRBV3-2
J: TRBJ1-1
D: -
size: few
CDR3: CASSRANTEAFF
DNA: TGTGCCAGCAGCCGGGCGAACACTGAAGCTTTCTTT

V: TRBV28
J: TRBJ1-2
D: -
size: -
CDR3: CASSFGAPVNYGYTF
DNA: TGTGCCAGCAGTTTTGGAGCGCCAGTTAACTATGGCTACACCTTC

V: TRBV6-5
J: TRBJ1-5
D: TRBD1
size: -
CDR3: CASRPTGGQPQHF
DNA: TGTGCCAGCAGGCCGACAGGGGGTCAGCCCCAGCATTTT

V: TRBV30
J: TRBJ1-2
D: -
size: -
CDR3: CAWSVDSPYTF
DNA: TGTGCCTGGAGTGTGGACTCCCCCTACACCTTC

V: TRBV7-2
J: TRBJ1-1
D: -
size: once
CDR3: CASSLGAVNTEAFF
DNA: TGTGCCAGCAGCTTAGGGGCAGTGAACACTGAAGCTTTCTTT

V: TRBV5-4
J: TRBJ2-3
D: -
size: -
CDR3: CASSLGGGKDTQYF
DNA: TGTGCCAGCAGCTTGGGAGGGGGGAAGGATACGCAGTATTTT

V: TRBV28
J: TRBJ1-1
D: -
size: -
CDR3: CASSFLGGRGTEAFF
DNA: TGTGCCAGCAGTTTTTTAGGGGGTAGGGGGACTGAAGCTTTCTTT

V: TRBV9
J: TRBJ2-3
D: -
size: -
CDR3: CASSGRAESTDTQYF
DNA: TGTGCCAGCAGCGGACGAGCGGAAAGCACAGATACGCAGTATTTT